One T cell receptor (beta chain) is described in this entry. The record originates from a study of shared clonotypes between healthy human individuals. Generated by immunoSEQ multiplex PCR, the TCRdb table keeps only in-frame clones and is missing some. The sample lists roughly 1,800,000 clones; roughly 94% were seen once. In the naive CD8 group, cells lacked CD45RO and were positively selected for CCR7, so terminally differentiated effector memory CD45RA+ cells were left out. V lost 6 bases and J 0 bases, leaving 12 bases between the germline ends. The CDR3 runs to 14 residues. Germline lookup yields CDR1 LGHNT and CDR2 FRNRAP.

This chain joins TRBV12-5 and TRBJ2-7; D is tentatively TRBD1 or TRBD2 (5 bases each). Sequencing was done on a sample of naive CD8+ T cells sorted from blood. The clonotype comes from a man between 18 and 29 years old in good health. CDR3 coding DNA: TGTGCTAGTGGCCCCGGGGCTTACTCCTACGAGCAGTACTTC. The encoded protein is CASGPGAYSYEQYF.